This T cell receptor (beta chain) was retrieved from a study of blood T cell repertoires in COVID-19. The CDR3 is 14 amino acids. Germline lookup yields CDR1 SGHTA and CDR2 FQGNSA. Trimming took 4 bases from V and 5 from J; bases not matched to a gene: 6. Data came from immunoSEQ multiplex PCR; TCRdb stores just in-frame clones and leaves some out. The table has over 200,000 clones, about 90% seen once. Sequenced material: peripheral blood. The origin of this receptor is a woman between 50 and 59 years old with acute or convalescent COVID-19. The V call is TRBV7-2, the J call TRBJ2-5; 8 nucleotides agree with TRBD1. DNA for the CDR3: TGTGCCAGCAGCTCGTGGGACAGGTGGGAGACCCAGTACTTC. This sequence encodes CASSSWDRWETQYF.